These 19 T cell receptor beta chains came from one sample sequenced in a study of shared clonotypes between healthy human individuals. TCRdb keeps only in-frame clones here, not all; method: immunoSEQ multiplex PCR. The sample shows 2.5 million or so clones, more than 90% of them seen only once. Sequencing was performed on naive CD4+ T cells sorted from blood. Subset described: CD45RA+ positively selected. Every receptor here comes from a young man in good health.

In DNA form, the CDR3 reads TGTGCCAGCAGCCCTAGCGGGAGAGCGACCTACGAGCAGTACTTC. It yields the protein CASSPSGRATYEQYF. This sequence joins TRBV7-2 and TRBJ2-7, with 10 bases fitting TRBD2. This CDR3 has 15 amino acids. The ends lost 5 bases at V and 2 bases at J; junction bases unmatched: 6. The germline CDR1 and CDR2 sequences are SGHTA and FQGNSA.

This chain uses TRBV5-1 with TRBJ2-5; the match to TRBD1 covers 11 bases. CDR1 and CDR2 from the germline V gene are SGHRS and YFSETQ. The V and J ends lost 4 bases and 4 bases, in that order; junction bases with no gene match: 9. This CDR3 spans 16 amino acids. CDR3 DNA: TGCGCCAGCAGCGGAGGGACAGGGGGAGAGGGAGAGACCCAGTACTTC. This gives the protein CASSGGTGGEGETQYF.

The chain uses TRBV9 and TRBJ2-2, with TRBD2 as a possible D gene (5 bases). The V end was cut by 3 bases, the J end by 5 bases, with 14 bases between. The CDR3 spans 15 residues. Germline lookup yields CDR1 SGDLS and CDR2 YYNGEE. This chain's CDR3 is CASSDRGSWTGELFF. CDR3 nucleotide sequence: TGTGCCAGCAGCGACCGAGGGAGCTGGACCGGGGAGCTGTTTTTT.

CDR3 nucleotides: TGTGCCAGCAGTTACGGGCGAGAAGCTTTCTTT. This translates into CASSYGREAFF. The genes are TRBV6-1 and TRBJ1-1; D call uncertain. Between the trimmed V and J ends, which lost 5 bases and 8 bases, there was a span of 9 bases. The CDR3 runs 11 residues. CDR1 MNHNS and CDR2 SASEGT come from the germline V gene.

The V and J genes are TRBV7-9 and TRBJ2-1; TRBD1 matches 7 bases. The germline CDR1 and CDR2 sequences are SEHNR and FQNEAQ (reference sequence). The ends lost 3 bases at V and 9 bases at J; junction bases unmatched: 8. CDR3 length equals 14 residues. CDR3 nucleotides: TGTGCCAGCAGCTTCTCCGGGACAGAAATTGAGCAGTTCTTC. Translating it yields CASSFSGTEIEQFF. The full variable domain, with the rest looked up from reference TRBV7-9 and TRBJ2-1, is DTGVSQNPRHKITKRGQNVTFRCDPISEHNRLYWYRQTLGQGPEFLTYFQNEAQLEKSRLLSDRFSAERPKGSFSTLEIQRTEQGDSAMYLCASSFSGTEIEQFFGPGTRLTVL.

The chain employs TRBV5-1 and TRBJ2-6; weak D call: TRBD1 (6 bases). The length of the CDR3 is 17 residues. V was cut by 7 bases and J by 0 bases, with 17 bases left in between. Germline V gene lookup returns CDR1 SGHRS and CDR2 YFSETQ. In DNA, the CDR3 is TGCGCCAGCCCTCCCCGGACAGAGCCCTCTGGGGCCAACGTCCTGACTTTC. This codes for CASPPRTEPSGANVLTF.

The chain combines TRBV10-1 with TRBJ2-3, with D perhaps TRBD2 (6 bases). The V and J ends lost 3 bases and 1 base respectively, with 14 bases between them. The CDR3 sequence is 16 residues long. Germline-derived CDR1 and CDR2 are WNHNN and SYGVQD (reference sequence). The CDR3 region has the DNA TGCGCCAGCAGTGATGGGTCCGGGAGTGGCACAGATACGCAGTATTTT. It yields the protein CASSDGSGSGTDTQYF.

J is TRBJ2-3 and V is TRBV7-9; D is unresolved. The CDR3 extends over 14 amino acids. Germline CDR1 reads SEHNR; CDR2 reads FQNEAQ (reference sequence). V lost 2 bases, J lost 0 bases, and 6 bases lay in between. The CDR3 DNA sequence: TGTGCCAGCAGCTTATTTGGAAGCACAGATACGCAGTATTTT. Its protein product is CASSLFGSTDTQYF.

In regard to this clone: At one end the junction does not follow the germline gene, possibly because of a read error. This chain links TRBV6-5 with TRBJ2-5; possibly TRBD2 for D (6 bases). The J call may be mistaken, given a closer DNA end match to TRBJ2-7. Germline V gives CDR1 MNHEY, CDR2 SVGAGI. There are 14 residues in the CDR3. Here the CDR3 reads CAGSYGLALDEQYF. The CDR3 DNA reads as TGTGCCGGCAGTTACGGCCTAGCGTTGGACGAGCAGTACTTC.

The chain carries TRBV29-1 and TRBJ1-1, with D perhaps matching TRBD1 (6 bases). The V and J ends lost 6 bases and 1 base respectively, with 15 bases between them. Germline V gives CDR1 SQVTM, CDR2 ANQGSEA. This CDR3 has 14 amino acids. Written as DNA, the CDR3 is TGCAGCGTCTCTATGGGGGGCGGGAACACTGAAGCTTTCTTT. Protein sequence: CSVSMGGGNTEAFF.

V and J are TRBV10-1 and TRBJ2-7; D gene ambiguous. Trimming took 2 bases from V and 6 from J, leaving 11 bases between them. The CDR3 consists of 13 residues. CDR1 is WNHNN, CDR2 SYGVQD, per germline (reference sequence). The CDR3, as DNA: TGCGCCAGCAGTGAGAATCTAGTAGGCGAGCAGTACTTC. Protein product: CASSENLVGEQYF.

The chain recombines TRBV7-8 with TRBJ2-1; the match to TRBD2 covers 10 bases. CDR3 length: 16 residues. V lost 4 bases and J lost 6; bases outside the gene matches: 9. From germline, CDR1 is SGHVS and CDR2 FQNEAQ. The CDR3 sequence is CASSYLAGAPVNEQFF. For the CDR3, the DNA is TGTGCCAGCAGCTACCTAGCGGGGGCCCCGGTCAATGAGCAGTTCTTC.

The gene calls are TRBV2 and TRBJ2-2, with a weak D call TRBD2 (6 bases). The CDR3 consists of 12 residues. V was clipped by 7 bases and J by 6 bases, with 9 bases between them. Germline loops: CDR1 SNHLY, CDR2 FYNNEI. The DNA for the CDR3 is TGTGCCAGCACTGGCGGGGCCGGGGAGCTGTTTTTT. Translation gives CASTGGAGELFF.

The rearrangement links TRBV4-3 to TRBJ2-7, with 9 bases fitting TRBD2. The ends lost 3 bases at V and 3 bases at J; junction bases unmatched: 3. CDR1 is LGHNA, CDR2 YSLEER, per germline. There are 14 residues in the CDR3. For the CDR3, the DNA is TGCGCCAGCAGCCAGGGAGCGGGAGGCTACGAGCAGTACTTC. This encodes CASSQGAGGYEQYF.

This chain joins TRBV5-4 and TRBJ2-1; a possible D gene is TRBD2 (5 bases). V was clipped by 3 bases and J by 7 bases, with 20 bases between them. CDR1 SGHNT and CDR2 YYREEE come from the germline V gene (reference sequence). This CDR3 is 16 amino acids long. The CDR3: CASSSAGSGGQNEQFF. In DNA, the CDR3 is TGTGCCAGCAGCTCGGCCGGGTCCGGCGGGCAAAATGAGCAGTTCTTC.

V usage is TRBV6-5 and J usage is TRBJ2-5, with D possibly being TRBD1 (6 bases). The J call may be wrong; the DNA end is better matched by TRBJ2-7. This CDR3 region has 15 residues. Germline V gene lookup returns CDR1 MNHEY and CDR2 SVGAGI. The DNA for the CDR3 is TGTGCCAGCAGTTACTCGCCAGGGGCCGAAAACGAGCAGTACTTC. This encodes CASSYSPGAENEQYF.

This rearrangement joins TRBV4-3 to TRBJ1-1; D is uncertain. The V and J ends lost 0 bases and 1 base respectively, with 12 bases between them. The CDR3 is made up of 16 amino acids. The germline CDR1 and CDR2 sequences are LGHNA and YSLEER. This CDR3 reads CASSQELGQRNTEAFF. The CDR3 nucleotides read TGCGCCAGCAGCCAAGAGTTAGGGCAGAGGAACACTGAAGCTTTCTTT.

In regard to this clone: Different DNA sequences within this sample yield the same CDR3. V and J are TRBV5-1 and TRBJ2-3; no clear D gene. Germline lookup yields CDR1 SGHRS and CDR2 YFSETQ. This CDR3 is 16 amino acids long. V was shortened by 0 bases and J by 0 bases, with 11 bases between the two germline ends. The CDR3 spells CASSLGDGSSTDTQYF. The CDR3 nucleotides read TGCGCCAGCAGCTTGGGTGACGGATCTAGCACAGATACGCAGTATTTT. The full variable domain, its missing parts supplied by reference TRBV5-1 and TRBJ2-3, is KAGVTQTPRYLIKTRGQQVTLSCSPISGHRSVSWYQQTPGQGLQFLFEYFSETQRNKGNFPGRFSGRQFSNSRSEMNVSTLELGDSALYLCASSLGDGSSTDTQYFGPGTRLTVL.

The rearrangement links TRBV2 to TRBJ2-7; D gene unclear. Trimming took off 3 bases at V and 0 bases at J, with 9 bases between the two ends. In germline, CDR1 is SNHLY, CDR2 FYNNEI. CDR3 length equals 14 residues. The CDR3 DNA sequence: TGTGCCAGCAGTGAGGACCTCTCCTCCTACGAGCAGTACTTC. Translation gives CASSEDLSSYEQYF. Full variable domain (rest looked up from reference TRBV2 and TRBJ2-7): EPEVTQTPSHQVTQMGQEVILRCVPISNHLYFYWYRQILGQKVEFLVSFYNNEISEKSEIFDDQFSVERPDGSNFTLKIRSTKLEDSAMYFCASSEDLSSYEQYFGPGTRLTVT.